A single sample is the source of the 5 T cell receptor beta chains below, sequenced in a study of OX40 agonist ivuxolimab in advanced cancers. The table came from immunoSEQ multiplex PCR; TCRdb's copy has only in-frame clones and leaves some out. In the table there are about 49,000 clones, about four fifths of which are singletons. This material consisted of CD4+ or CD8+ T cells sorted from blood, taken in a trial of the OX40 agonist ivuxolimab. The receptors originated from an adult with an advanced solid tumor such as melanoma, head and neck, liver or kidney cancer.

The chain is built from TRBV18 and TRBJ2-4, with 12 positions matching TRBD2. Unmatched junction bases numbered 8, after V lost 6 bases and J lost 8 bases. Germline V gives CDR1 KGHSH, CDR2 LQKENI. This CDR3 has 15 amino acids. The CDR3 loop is CASSSTSGSADIQYF. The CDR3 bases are TGTGCCAGCTCTTCGACTAGCGGGAGCGCGGACATTCAGTACTTC.

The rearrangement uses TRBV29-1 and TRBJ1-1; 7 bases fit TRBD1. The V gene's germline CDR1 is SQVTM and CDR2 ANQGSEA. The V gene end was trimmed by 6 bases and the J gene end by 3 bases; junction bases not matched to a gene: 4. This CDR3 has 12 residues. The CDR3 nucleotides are TGCAGCGTAGGGACAGCTGACACTGAAGCTTTCTTT. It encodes CSVGTADTEAFF.

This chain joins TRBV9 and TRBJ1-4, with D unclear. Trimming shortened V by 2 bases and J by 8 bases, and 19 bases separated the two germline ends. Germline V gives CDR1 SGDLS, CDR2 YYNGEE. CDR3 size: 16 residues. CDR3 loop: CASSVSMGGLGEKLFF. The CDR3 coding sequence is TGTGCCAGCAGCGTGAGCATGGGAGGGCTAGGGGAAAAACTGTTTTTT.

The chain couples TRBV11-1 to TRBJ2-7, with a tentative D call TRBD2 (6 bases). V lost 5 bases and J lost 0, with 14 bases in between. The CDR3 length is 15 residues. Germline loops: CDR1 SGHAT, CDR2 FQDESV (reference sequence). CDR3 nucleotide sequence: TGTGCCAGCAGCGGCCAGACTAGGCTCTCCTACGAGCAGTACTTC. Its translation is CASSGQTRLSYEQYF.

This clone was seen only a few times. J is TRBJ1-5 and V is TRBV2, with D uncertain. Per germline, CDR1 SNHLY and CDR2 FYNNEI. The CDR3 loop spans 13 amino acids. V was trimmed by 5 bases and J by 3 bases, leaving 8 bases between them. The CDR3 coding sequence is TGTGCCAGCAGTCAAGGGTACAATCAGCCCCAGCATTTT. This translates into CASSQGYNQPQHF.